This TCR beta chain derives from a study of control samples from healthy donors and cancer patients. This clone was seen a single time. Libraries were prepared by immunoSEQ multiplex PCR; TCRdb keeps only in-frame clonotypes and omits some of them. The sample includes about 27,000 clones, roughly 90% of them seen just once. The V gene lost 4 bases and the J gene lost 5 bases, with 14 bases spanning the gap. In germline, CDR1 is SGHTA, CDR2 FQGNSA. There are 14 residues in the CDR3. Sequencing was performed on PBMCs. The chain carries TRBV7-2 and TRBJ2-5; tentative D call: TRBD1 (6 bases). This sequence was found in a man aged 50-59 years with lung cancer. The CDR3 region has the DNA TGTGCCAGCAGCTACCAAACAGGGTACGAGACCCAGTACTTC. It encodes CASSYQTGYETQYF.